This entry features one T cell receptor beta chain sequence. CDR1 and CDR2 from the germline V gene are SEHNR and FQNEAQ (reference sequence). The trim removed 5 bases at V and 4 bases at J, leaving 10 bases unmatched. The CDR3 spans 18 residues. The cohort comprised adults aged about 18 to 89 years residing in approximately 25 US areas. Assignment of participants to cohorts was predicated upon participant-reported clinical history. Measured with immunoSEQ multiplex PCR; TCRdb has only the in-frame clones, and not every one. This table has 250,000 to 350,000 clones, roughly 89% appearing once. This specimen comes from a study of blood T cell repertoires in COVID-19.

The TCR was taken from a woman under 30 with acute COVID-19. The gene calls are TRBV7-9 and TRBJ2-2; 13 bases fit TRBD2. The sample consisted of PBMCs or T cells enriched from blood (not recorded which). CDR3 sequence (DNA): TGTGCCAGCAGCCACAGGACTAGCGGGAGTAGTCGCACCGGGGAGCTGTTTTTT. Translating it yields CASSHRTSGSSRTGELFF.